This T cell receptor (beta chain) was recorded in a study of blood T cell repertoires in COVID-19. As originally analysed: Reference gene primers were amplified, and this amplification served to estimate nucleated cell counts. Clones were read by immunoSEQ multiplex PCR, and TCRdb kept only the in-frame ones, dropping some. V and J calls and clone size come straight from that table; D and trimming were deduced from the DNA. Among about 400,000 clones listed, under 90% were seen once. V shed 6 bases and J shed 3 bases, with 11 bases lying between them. The CDR3 has 13 residues. CDR1 and CDR2 from the germline V gene are ENHRY and SYGVKD.

The chain combines TRBV10-3 with TRBJ1-2, with TRBD1 as a possible D gene (5 bases). The specimen sequenced was PBMCs or T cells enriched from blood (not recorded which). This sequence was found in a woman aged 25 to 45 who had recovered from COVID-19. This CDR3 reads CAIRLTGDYGYTF. CDR3 DNA: TGTGCCATCAGGTTAACAGGAGACTATGGCTACACCTTC.